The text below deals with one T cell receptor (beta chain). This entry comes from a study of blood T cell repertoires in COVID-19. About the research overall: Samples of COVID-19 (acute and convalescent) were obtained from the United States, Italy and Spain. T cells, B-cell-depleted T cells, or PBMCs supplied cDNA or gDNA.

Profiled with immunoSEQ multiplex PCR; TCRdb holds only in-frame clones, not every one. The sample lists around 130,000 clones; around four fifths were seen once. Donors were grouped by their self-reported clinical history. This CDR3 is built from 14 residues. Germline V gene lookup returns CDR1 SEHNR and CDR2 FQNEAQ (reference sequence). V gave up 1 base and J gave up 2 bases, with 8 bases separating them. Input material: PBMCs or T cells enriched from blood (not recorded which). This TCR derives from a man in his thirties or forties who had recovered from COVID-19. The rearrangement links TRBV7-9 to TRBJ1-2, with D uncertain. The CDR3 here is CASSLVSVNYGYTF. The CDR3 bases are TGTGCCAGCAGCTTAGTTTCTGTAAACTATGGCTACACCTTC.